These T cell receptor beta chains were read from a single sample in a study of T cell responses to AZD1222 COVID-19 vaccine. Profiled with immunoSEQ multiplex PCR; TCRdb holds only in-frame clones, not every one. The profile shows roughly 100,000 clones, less than 95% of them singletons. Sample: peripheral blood, taken on day 0 of AZD1222 vaccination. Receptors were obtained from an adult in good health. CDR3s include the opening cysteine and the closing phenylalanine or tryptophan. The D gene is left open where the match is weak. Part of the rows lack a size; the others show once, few, many or a class for expanded clones.

cdr3_nt	cdr3_aa	clone_size	d_call	cdr3_length	j_call	v_call
TGTGCCAGCAGTATTAAGGGCGGGGGGCCGCATGAGCAGTTCTTC	CASSIKGGGPHEQFF	NA	TRBD2	15	TRBJ2-1	TRBV5-4
TGTGCCACACAAGCCTCCGGGACAGCCAAAAACATTCAGTACTTC	CATQASGTAKNIQYF	NA	NA	15	TRBJ2-4	TRBV19
TGTGCCAGCAGCTTATGGGGGACAAACTACGAGCAGTACTTC	CASSLWGTNYEQYF	few	NA	14	TRBJ2-7	TRBV7-2
TGCGCCAGCAGCCCAATAGGACAGACAACTAATGAAAAACTGTTTTTT	CASSPIGQTTNEKLFF	NA	NA	16	TRBJ1-4	TRBV4-1
TGTGCCAGTAGTATCCCAGGGGCCTCCTACGAGCAGTACTTC	CASSIPGASYEQYF	once	NA	14	TRBJ2-7	TRBV19
TGTGCCAGCAGCCCCCTCTCGGGGGAGACCCAGTACTTC	CASSPLSGETQYF	NA	NA	13	TRBJ2-5	TRBV12-3/TRBV12-4
TGTGCCAGCAGCCAAGCCCCGCGACAGGGCTCCTACGAGCAGTACTTC	CASSQAPRQGSYEQYF	NA	TRBD1	16	TRBJ2-7	TRBV3-1/TRBV3-2
TGTGCCATCAGTGAAGGCAGAGAGTATTCACCCCTCCACTTT	CAISEGREYSPLHF	NA	NA	14	TRBJ1-6	TRBV10-3
TGTGCCAGCAGGACTCACACAGATACGCAGTATTTT	CASRTHTDTQYF	once	NA	12	TRBJ2-3	TRBV28
TGTGCCAGCAGCTTGGCCGGGTCCAATCAGCCCCAGCATTTT	CASSLAGSNQPQHF	few	NA	14	TRBJ1-5	TRBV5-6
TGTGCCAGTAGTCCCCGGGGGGACTCCTACGAGCAGTACTTC	CASSPRGDSYEQYF	NA	TRBD2	14	TRBJ2-7	TRBV19
TGTGCCAGCAGTTTAGGGGCGCGATTAGGGTATGGCTACACCTTC	CASSLGARLGYGYTF	NA	NA	15	TRBJ1-2	TRBV28
TGCGCCAGCAGCTTGCCCACTAGCGGGGGGCCCCAAGAGACCCAGTACTTC	CASSLPTSGGPQETQYF	NA	TRBD2	17	TRBJ2-5	TRBV5-1
TGTGCCAGCAGTACTGGCCCCGCGGGGGTATACACAGATACGCAGTATTTT	CASSTGPAGVYTDTQYF	NA	TRBD2	17	TRBJ2-3	TRBV27
TGCAGCGTTGCGTGGGGCACTGGGACAGATACGCAGTATTTT	CSVAWGTGTDTQYF	NA	NA	14	TRBJ2-3	TRBV29-1
TGTGCCAGCAGTTTAAAAGGGGTCGGGGGCAGGTTAGGGGTTCAGCCCCAGCATTTT	CASSLKGVGGRLGVQPQHF	NA	NA	19	TRBJ1-5	TRBV27
TGTGCCAGCAGTTTGAATCAGCTGGGGACTGAAGCTTTCTTT	CASSLNQLGTEAFF	NA	NA	14	TRBJ1-1	TRBV28
TGTGCCAGCAGCGAGGAAGGCGAGCAGTACTTC	CASSEEGEQYF	NA	NA	11	TRBJ2-7	TRBV5-5
TGTGCCAGTAGTATCGGGACAGGGGTAGGCAACACTGAAGCTTTCTTT	CASSIGTGVGNTEAFF	NA	TRBD1	16	TRBJ1-1	TRBV19
TGTGCCAGCAGCTATCTCGCAGTGATGAGGACAGATACGCAGTATTTT	CASSYLAVMRTDTQYF	NA	NA	16	TRBJ2-3	TRBV5-6
TGTGCCAGCACTCTTATGGGGGGCAGGCCTACTAACTATGGCTACACCTTC	CASTLMGGRPTNYGYTF	NA	NA	17	TRBJ1-2	TRBV5-6
TGTGCCAGCACCCAAACACCGGCTGGGGGCAAACGGGAGCAGTTCTTC	CASTQTPAGGKREQFF	NA	NA	16	TRBJ2-1	TRBV11-3
TGTGCCAGCAGCCAAGAACAGGGGCTAGCGGGGGTGTACAATGAGCAGTTCTTC	CASSQEQGLAGVYNEQFF	NA	TRBD2	18	TRBJ2-1	TRBV3-1/TRBV3-2
TGTGCCAGCAGCCAAGGGAGGACAGATGGCTACACCTTC	CASSQGRTDGYTF	NA	NA	13	TRBJ1-2	TRBV14
TGTGCCAGCAGCCCCGGGCTCTATGGCTACACCTTC	CASSPGLYGYTF	NA	NA	12	TRBJ1-2	TRBV7-9
TGTGCCAGATTGCGACTAGCGGGGCCCCTAAGCACAGATACGCAGTATTTT	CARLRLAGPLSTDTQYF	NA	TRBD2	17	TRBJ2-3	TRBV6-4
TGTGCCAGCAGCCTGGTTATGGGTAGCGGGGCCCCTTGGGAGACCCAGTACTTC	CASSLVMGSGAPWETQYF	NA	TRBD2	18	TRBJ2-5	TRBV7-8
TGTGCCACCAGTGGGACACAGGACCAAGAGACCCAGTACTTC	CATSGTQDQETQYF	NA	NA	14	TRBJ2-5	TRBV24-1
TGTGCCAGCAGTTCTCGCATGGGACGGGGAGCATTAGATAATTCACCCCTCCACTTT	CASSSRMGRGALDNSPLHF	NA	NA	19	TRBJ1-6	TRBV27
TGCAGTGCTAGGCGGGCCAATGAGCAGTTCTTC	CSARRANEQFF	NA	NA	11	TRBJ2-1	TRBV20-1
TGTGCCACCAGTGATTCCCAACGGGCGGGGTTCACCGGGGAGCTGTTTTTT	CATSDSQRAGFTGELFF	NA	NA	17	TRBJ2-2	TRBV24-1
TGTGCCAGTAGGACGGACGGCTCTGGAAACACCATATATTTT	CASRTDGSGNTIYF	once	NA	14	TRBJ1-3	TRBV19
TGTGCCAGCAGCTTATCTCCTACCGAGACCCAGTACTTC	CASSLSPTETQYF	NA	NA	13	TRBJ2-5	TRBV5-4
TGCGCCACTGCGGGGGTCACAGATACGCAGTATTTT	CATAGVTDTQYF	NA	TRBD2	12	TRBJ2-3	TRBV4-1
TGTGCCACCCGGCGGGGACGAAATGAAAAACTGTTTTTT	CATRRGRNEKLFF	few	NA	13	TRBJ1-4	TRBV15
TGTGCCAGCAGTGACAAATTACAGGGACCTTCCACCTTC	CASSDKLQGPSTF	once	NA	13	TRBJ1-2	TRBV9